Each of the 14 T cell receptor beta chains below was sequenced from the same sample in a study of technical replicates of blood from a handful of donors. Clones were read by immunoSEQ multiplex PCR, and TCRdb kept only the in-frame ones, dropping some. Of tens of thousands of clones listed, around 96% are singletons. Sequencing used T cells isolated from PBMCs. The receptors come from a human donor in good health.

The J gene is TRBJ2-7, the V gene TRBV7-8; 9 nucleotides match TRBD1. This CDR3 comprises 18 residues. Unmatched junction bases numbered 9, after V lost 0 bases and J lost 0 bases. Germline V gives CDR1 SGHVS, CDR2 FQNEAQ. The CDR3 protein is CASSLARDRVQSSYEQYF. In DNA, the CDR3 is TGTGCCAGCAGCTTAGCCCGGGACAGGGTTCAGAGCTCCTACGAGCAGTACTTC.

V and J are TRBV5-4 and TRBJ2-7; D is ambiguous. The CDR3 totals 11 residues. Looked up from germline, CDR1 is SGHNT and CDR2 is YYREEE (reference sequence). V lost 7 bases and J 0 bases, leaving 5 bases between the germline ends. CDR3 amino acids: CASGNSYEQYF. In DNA form, the CDR3 reads TGTGCCAGCGGCAACTCCTACGAGCAGTACTTC.

As concerns this clone: Other DNA sequences of this sample code for an identical CDR3. The CDR3 region is CATSRGLAGDTGELFF. The CDR3 coding sequence is TGTGCCACCAGCAGAGGACTAGCGGGAGACACCGGGGAGCTGTTTTTT. This chain uses TRBV15 with TRBJ2-2; TRBD2 agrees at 12 bases. This CDR3 spans 16 amino acids. The germline gives CDR1 LNHNV, CDR2 YYDKDF (reference sequence). The V gene end was trimmed by 1 base and the J gene end by 3 bases; junction bases not matched to a gene: 0.

This clone was counted a single time. The V gene is TRBV5-1, the J gene TRBJ1-4, with D tentatively TRBD1 (5 bases). Trimming removed 4 bases at V and 2 bases at J, with 15 bases between. In germline, CDR1 is SGHRS, CDR2 YFSETQ. This CDR3 has 16 amino acids. The CDR3 sequence is CASSLAGQPTNEKLFF. The CDR3 coding sequence is TGCGCCAGCAGCCTTGCTGGACAACCGACTAATGAAAAACTGTTTTTT.

The rearrangement joins TRBV6-5 to TRBJ1-2; D remains ambiguous. Germline V CDR1 and CDR2: MNHEY, SVGAGI. The CDR3 is 11 residues long. V gave up 7 bases and J gave up 3 bases, with 6 bases separating them. CDR3 nucleotides: TGTGCCAGCACAGGCTACTATGGCTACACCTTC. This translates into CASTGYYGYTF.

The genes are TRBV5-4 and TRBJ2-2; 8 bases are shared with TRBD2. The V gene's germline CDR1 is SGHNT and CDR2 YYREEE (reference sequence). The CDR3 runs to 14 residues. V gave up 4 bases and J gave up 5 bases; unmatched junction bases: 4. The CDR3 spells CASSAPGGTGELFF. The CDR3 bases are TGTGCCAGCAGCGCCCCGGGAGGGACCGGGGAGCTGTTTTTT.

The rearrangement links TRBV7-6 to TRBJ2-7; D might be TRBD1 (5 bases). Germline V lookup: CDR1 SGHVS, CDR2 FNYEAQ. The CDR3 sequence is 16 residues long. V shed 5 bases and J shed 2 bases, with 19 bases lying between them. Here the CDR3 reads CASSPGPHTGTYEQYF. CDR3 bases: TGTGCCAGCAGCCCGGGCCCCCACACAGGCACCTACGAGCAGTACTTC.

The table lists this clone with a count of one. The chain is built from TRBV29-1 and TRBJ1-2; D call uncertain. CDR1 is SQVTM and CDR2 is ANQGSEA in the germline V gene. This CDR3 is built from 13 residues. With 4 bases removed from V and 0 bases from J, the gap between germline ends came to 9 bases. In DNA, the CDR3 is TGCAGCGTTGGACTCCGAGCTAACTATGGCTACACCTTC. Translating it yields CSVGLRANYGYTF.

The rearrangement joins TRBV6-6 to TRBJ2-1; D is ambiguous. The CDR3 length is 13 residues. V lost 6 bases and J lost 5, with 11 bases in between. The germline V gene has CDR1 MNHNY and CDR2 SVGAGI (reference sequence). CDR3 coding DNA: TGTGCCAGCAGGAGAGAATTAGACAATGAGCAGTTCTTC. As protein: CASRRELDNEQFF.

The chain couples TRBV7-9 to TRBJ1-5; 11 bases agree with TRBD1. Germline values: CDR1 SEHNR, CDR2 FQNEAQ (reference sequence). The V and J ends lost 1 base and 5 bases, in that order; junction bases with no gene match: 4. The CDR3 is made up of 16 amino acids. The CDR3 nucleotides are TGTGCCAGCAGCTTAGGGACAGGGGGCAGCCATCAGCCCCAGCATTTT. This gives the protein CASSLGTGGSHQPQHF. The whole variable domain, remainder taken from reference TRBV7-9 and TRBJ1-5, is DTGVSQNPRHKITKRGQNVTFRCDPISEHNRLYWYRQTLGQGPEFLTYFQNEAQLEKSRLLSDRFSAERPKGSFSTLEIQRTEQGDSAMYLCASSLGTGGSHQPQHFGDGTRLSIL.

The chain joins TRBV28 to TRBJ1-4; 8 positions match TRBD1. V gave up 5 bases and J gave up 3 bases; unmatched junction bases: 11. Germline-derived CDR1 and CDR2 are MDHEN and SYDVKM. CDR3 length: 17 amino acids. In DNA form, the CDR3 reads TGTGCCAGCAGTGAGACAGGGGTTCCGCGCTCTAATGAAAAACTGTTTTTT. It is translated as CASSETGVPRSNEKLFF.

This clone came up a few times. This chain links TRBV2 with TRBJ2-3, with D hard to call. The CDR3 consists of 13 residues. Germline CDR1 and CDR2: SNHLY and FYNNEI. V was trimmed by 8 bases and J by 2 bases, leaving 11 bases between them. CDR3: CASGAPLTDTQYF. CDR3 nucleotides: TGTGCCAGCGGAGCGCCACTCACAGATACGCAGTATTTT.

The V gene is TRBV11-3, the J gene TRBJ2-7; D might be TRBD1 (5 bases). Germline V lookup: CDR1 SGHNT, CDR2 YENEEA. This CDR3 has 14 amino acids. V lost 0 bases and J lost 2, with 8 bases in between. CDR3 sequence reads: CASSLEQATYEQYF. CDR3 sequence (DNA): TGTGCCAGCAGCTTAGAACAGGCAACCTACGAGCAGTACTTC.

This clone was detected once. The V call is TRBV10-1, the J call TRBJ2-2, with D perhaps TRBD2 (6 bases). The germline gives CDR1 WNHNN, CDR2 SYGVQD (reference sequence). Trimming took off 7 bases at V and 4 bases at J, with 10 bases between the two ends. CDR3 length equals 13 residues. For the CDR3, the DNA is TGCGCCAGCATGCGGGATAGCACCGGGGAGCTGTTTTTT. Translation gives CASMRDSTGELFF.